Following are 28 T cell receptor beta chains from one sample sequenced in a study of blood T cell repertoires in COVID-19. Profiled with immunoSEQ multiplex PCR; TCRdb holds only in-frame clones, not every one. The table has roughly 440,000 clones, about 91% seen once. Sequenced sample: peripheral blood. Every receptor here comes from a woman aged 50 to 65 with COVID-19, enrolled during active disease.

The chain employs TRBV6-5 and TRBJ1-1; perhaps TRBD1 as D (5 bases). The CDR3 runs to 13 residues. Germline loops: CDR1 MNHEY, CDR2 SVGAGI. V lost 5 bases to trimming and J lost 8 bases, with 15 bases between them. CDR3: CASSPGHLGEAFF. The CDR3 DNA is TGTGCCAGCAGTCCCGGACACCTGGGGGAAGCTTTCTTT.

V gene TRBV4-1 combines with J gene TRBJ2-3; 7 bases are a match to TRBD1. The CDR3 runs to 14 residues. Germline V gene lookup returns CDR1 MGHRA and CDR2 YSYEKL. V lost 5 bases and J lost 1; bases outside the gene matches: 3. DNA for the CDR3: TGCGCCAGCAGCGTAGGGGGCGGCACAGATACGCAGTATTTT. Protein product: CASSVGGGTDTQYF.

The V and J genes are TRBV18 and TRBJ1-5; unclear D gene. The germline V and J ends were trimmed by 3 bases and 3 bases, with 9 bases remaining between them. CDR3 size: 14 residues. CDR1 and CDR2 from the germline V gene are KGHSH and LQKENI. DNA for the CDR3: TGTGCCAGCTCACCGGGCAGAACCAATCAGCCCCAGCATTTT. Amino acid sequence: CASSPGRTNQPQHF.

The rearrangement uses TRBV5-1 and TRBJ1-1, with TRBD1 as a possible D gene (6 bases). The CDR3 spans 15 residues. Germline CDR1 and CDR2: SGHRS and YFSETQ. Trimming removed 4 bases at V and 2 bases at J, with 15 bases between. CDR3 region: CASSRGGQTNTEAFF. The CDR3 region has the DNA TGCGCCAGCAGCCGAGGAGGACAGACAAACACTGAAGCTTTCTTT.

The rearrangement joins TRBV7-9 to TRBJ1-3, with D possibly being TRBD1 (5 bases). V dropped 5 bases and J dropped 0 bases, with 11 bases sitting between them. Germline V gene lookup returns CDR1 SEHNR and CDR2 FQNEAQ (reference sequence). The CDR3 runs to 15 residues. CDR3 DNA: TGTGCCAGCAGCATAAACAGGTTCTCTGGAAACACCATATATTTT. It specifies CASSINRFSGNTIYF.

The count of this clone is one. The CDR3 sequence is CASSARDRGLDTEAFF. The CDR3 DNA follows: TGTGCCAGTAGTGCCCGGGACAGGGGATTGGACACTGAAGCTTTCTTT. This rearrangement joins TRBV19 to TRBJ1-1; 10 nucleotides agree with TRBD1. Germline V lookup: CDR1 LNHDA, CDR2 SQIVND (reference sequence). V lost 5 bases and J lost 3; bases outside the gene matches: 9. The CDR3 has 16 residues.

The J gene is TRBJ2-7, the V gene TRBV10-2; TRBD1 matches 8 bases. The CDR3 is 15 residues long. V trimming: 4 bases; J trimming: 4 bases; junction bases outside the gene matches: 9. Germline V gives CDR1 WSHSY, CDR2 SAAADI. CDR3 in DNA: TGCGCCAGCAGTGTATTTTTGCAGGGGGCATACGAGCAGTACTTC. Translation gives CASSVFLQGAYEQYF.

This clone was seen just once. The chain carries TRBV4-2 and TRBJ2-1; 13 bases agree with TRBD2. The germline CDR1 and CDR2 sequences are LGHNA and YNFKEQ. CDR3 length equals 15 residues. With V trimmed by 1 base and J by 9 bases, 3 bases remained unmatched. CDR3 amino acids: CASSQGLAGGGEQFF. The CDR3 bases are TGTGCCAGCAGCCAAGGACTAGCGGGGGGAGGTGAGCAGTTCTTC.

V gene TRBV5-6 combines with J gene TRBJ1-1; 7 bases are shared with TRBD1. The CDR3 is 16 residues long. Germline V gene data show CDR1 as SGHDT and CDR2 as YYEEEE. The trim removed 2 bases at V and 0 bases at J, leaving 7 bases unmatched. CDR3 in DNA: TGTGCCAGCAGCTTAGGGGACAGTAGACTGAACACTGAAGCTTTCTTT. It yields the protein CASSLGDSRLNTEAFF.

V gene TRBV6-5 combines with J gene TRBJ1-2; TRBD1 matches at 8 bases. With 7 bases clipped from V and 4 bases from J, the junction kept 5 bases outside the gene matches. CDR1 is MNHEY and CDR2 is SVGAGI in the germline V gene. This CDR3 region has 13 residues. The CDR3 protein is CASTSGGRYGYTF. DNA for the CDR3: TGTGCCAGCACTTCAGGGGGCCGCTATGGCTACACCTTC.

J is TRBJ1-2 and V is TRBV12-3 or TRBV12-4; TRBD1 is a possible D gene (5 bases). This CDR3 is 12 amino acids long. The germline V and J ends were trimmed by 3 bases and 7 bases, with 9 bases remaining between them. The DNA for the CDR3 is TGTGCCAGCAGTTTGTGGCAGGGTGGCTACACCTTC. Protein sequence: CASSLWQGGYTF.

The chain recombines TRBV6-5 with TRBJ2-7; 7 positions match TRBD1. Germline CDR1 reads MNHEY; CDR2 reads SVGAGI. The junction had 7 bases not matched to a gene; V was cut back by 8 bases and J by 3 bases. This CDR3 has 13 amino acids. CDR3 DNA: TGTGCCAGCTCTCGGGCAGGGGGCTACGAGCAGTACTTC. The encoded protein is CASSRAGGYEQYF.

This chain uses TRBV28 with TRBJ2-7, with D tentatively TRBD1 (5 bases). CDR3 size: 14 residues. With 6 bases removed from V and 2 bases from J, the gap between germline ends came to 14 bases. Germline V gene data show CDR1 as MDHEN and CDR2 as SYDVKM. The CDR3 DNA is TGTGCCAGCAGCCGCCCACAGGCAACCTACGAGCAGTACTTC. This codes for CASSRPQATYEQYF.

V usage is TRBV30 and J usage is TRBJ1-5; 7 bases are shared with TRBD1. Losses at the gene ends were 4 bases for V and 0 bases for J; bases not matched to a gene: 3. Germline V gives CDR1 GTSNPN, CDR2 SVGIG (reference sequence). The CDR3 covers 14 residues. CDR3 sequence reads: CAWTDRASNQPQHF. The CDR3 DNA is TGTGCCTGGACCGACAGGGCTAGCAATCAGCCCCAGCATTTT.

This chain uses TRBV13 with TRBJ2-3; 16 bases are a match to TRBD2. Germline CDR1 is PRHDT and CDR2 is FYEKMQ (reference sequence). The CDR3 sequence is 19 residues long. Trimming cost V 6 bases and J 2 bases; bases outside gene matches: 11. CDR3 in amino acids: CASRPKGTSGGANTDTQYF. The CDR3 region has the DNA TGTGCCAGCAGACCTAAGGGGACTAGCGGGGGGGCCAACACAGATACGCAGTATTTT.

This chain uses TRBV5-1 with TRBJ1-6; perhaps TRBD1 as D (6 bases). This CDR3 is 16 amino acids long. The germline V gene encodes CDR1 SGHRS and CDR2 YFSETQ. V was pared by 0 bases and J by 10 bases, with 17 bases between. CDR3 residues: CASSLVGGAGPSPLHF. The CDR3 DNA reads as TGCGCCAGCAGCTTGGTTGGGGGCGCAGGTCCCTCACCCCTCCACTTT.

The CDR3 region is CASSEGGRVGEKLFF. CDR3 bases: TGTGCCAGCAGTGAAGGGGGCAGGGTGGGCGAAAAACTGTTTTTT. The chain combines TRBV6-1 with TRBJ1-4, with D possibly TRBD1 on 5 matching bases. CDR3 length: 15 residues. The germline gives CDR1 MNHNS, CDR2 SASEGT. V shed 1 base and J shed 8 bases, with 14 bases lying between them.

This rearrangement joins TRBV6-5 to TRBJ2-2; possible D gene TRBD2, 6 bases. V was clipped by 8 bases and J by 5 bases, with 18 bases between them. This CDR3 region has 15 residues. Germline assignment: CDR1 MNHEY and CDR2 SVGAGI. CDR3 nucleotides: TGTGCCAGCGCCTTTTCGGGACTGGAAACCGGGGAGCTGTTTTTT. This sequence encodes CASAFSGLETGELFF.

V usage is TRBV14 and J usage is TRBJ2-5, with 8 bases fitting TRBD2. The CDR3 consists of 18 residues. Germline CDR1 and CDR2: SGHDN and FVKESK. Unmatched junction bases numbered 13, after V lost 2 bases and J lost 2 bases. The DNA for the CDR3 is TGTGCCAGCAGCCAACTTATCCCTAGCGGGCCGACACAAGAGACCCAGTACTTC. This codes for CASSQLIPSGPTQETQYF.

The gene calls are TRBV7-2 and TRBJ1-6, with a weak D call TRBD1 (5 bases). Per the germline V gene, CDR1 is SGHTA and CDR2 is FQGNSA. The CDR3 is made up of 14 amino acids. V was pared by 2 bases and J by 7 bases, with 9 bases between. The CDR3: CASSLSGDNSPLHF. The CDR3 region has the DNA TGTGCCAGCAGCTTAAGCGGGGACAATTCACCCCTCCACTTT. The full variable domain, rest sourced from reference TRBV7-2 and TRBJ1-6, is GAGVSQSPSNKVTEKGKDVELRCDPISGHTALYWYRQSLGQGLEFLIYFQGNSAPDKSGLPSDRFSAERTGGSVSTLTIQRTQQEDSAVYLCASSLSGDNSPLHFGNGTRLTVT.

The chain links TRBV29-1 to TRBJ2-1; 7 bases are shared with TRBD1. The CDR3 runs to 15 residues. V shed 7 bases and J 6 bases; nucleotides not matched to a gene: 15. Germline CDR1 SQVTM, CDR2 ANQGSEA. The CDR3 reads CSGVMAGGVVNEQFF. The CDR3 DNA reads as TGCAGCGGGGTTATGGCAGGGGGTGTTGTCAATGAGCAGTTCTTC.

The V and J genes are TRBV5-4 and TRBJ1-1, with D uncertain. Germline V gene lookup returns CDR1 SGHNT and CDR2 YYREEE (reference sequence). With 4 bases removed from V and 0 bases from J, the gap between germline ends came to 7 bases. The CDR3 runs to 13 residues. Written as DNA, the CDR3 is TGTGCCAGCAGCCTACAGTTGAACACTGAAGCTTTCTTT. This encodes CASSLQLNTEAFF.

The V call is TRBV9, the J call TRBJ2-7; possibly TRBD1 for D (6 bases). Germline CDR1 reads SGDLS; CDR2 reads YYNGEE. V lost 0 bases, J lost 2 bases, and 9 bases lay in between. There are 14 residues in the CDR3. This CDR3 is CASSVGKGAYEQYF. DNA for the CDR3: TGTGCCAGCAGCGTAGGTAAGGGGGCCTACGAGCAGTACTTC.

The V call is TRBV10-3, the J call TRBJ1-2, with D unclear. The CDR3 runs to 15 residues. Germline CDR1 is ENHRY and CDR2 is SYGVKD. V shed 1 base and J shed 4 bases, with 13 bases lying between them. The CDR3 spells CAISEFTTQAYGYTF. DNA for the CDR3: TGTGCCATCAGTGAGTTTACTACCCAAGCCTATGGCTACACCTTC.

CDR3 coding DNA: TGTGCCAGCAGTGAAATCGGGGTGAGGCAGCCCCAGCATTTT. Translating it yields CASSEIGVRQPQHF. The gene calls are TRBV6-1 and TRBJ1-5; D call uncertain. The CDR3 has 14 residues. The germline gives CDR1 MNHNS, CDR2 SASEGT. The V gene lost 2 bases and the J gene lost 7 bases, with 12 bases spanning the gap.

In this sample, this clone turned up once. The chain joins TRBV5-1 to TRBJ1-2, with 7 bases that match TRBD1. Trimming at V came to 4 bases and at J to 7 bases, leaving 7 bases not matched to a gene. CDR3 length: 13 residues. Germline V gene data show CDR1 as SGHRS and CDR2 as YFSETQ. The CDR3: CASSLGTDGGYTF. For the CDR3, the DNA is TGCGCCAGCAGCCTAGGGACAGACGGTGGCTACACCTTC.

This chain joins TRBV29-1 and TRBJ1-2; 8 bases match TRBD1. The V gene end was trimmed by 2 bases and the J gene end by 7 bases; junction bases not matched to a gene: 9. The CDR3 loop spans 14 amino acids. Per germline, CDR1 SQVTM and CDR2 ANQGSEA. The CDR3 protein is CSVEIGQGSGGYTF. Here the CDR3 DNA reads TGCAGCGTTGAAATAGGACAGGGTTCGGGTGGCTACACCTTC.

The genes are TRBV6-5 and TRBJ2-7; possible D gene TRBD2, 5 bases. The CDR3 loop spans 11 amino acids. CDR1 and CDR2 from the germline V gene are MNHEY and SVGAGI. V lost 6 bases and J lost 7, with 10 bases in between. The CDR3 loop is CASSRTWEQYF. The CDR3 bases are TGTGCCAGCAGCCGGACTTGGGAGCAGTACTTC.